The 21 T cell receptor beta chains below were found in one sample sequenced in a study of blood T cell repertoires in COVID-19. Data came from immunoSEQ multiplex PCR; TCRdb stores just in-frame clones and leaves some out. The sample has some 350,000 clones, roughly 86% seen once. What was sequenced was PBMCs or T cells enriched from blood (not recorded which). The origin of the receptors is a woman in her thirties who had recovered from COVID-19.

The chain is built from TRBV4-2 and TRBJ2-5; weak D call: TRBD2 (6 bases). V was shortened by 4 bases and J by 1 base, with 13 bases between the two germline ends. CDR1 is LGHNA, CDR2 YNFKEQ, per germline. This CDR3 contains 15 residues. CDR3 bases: TGTGCCAGCAGCCTTCGGCGGGAATCCCAAGAGACCCAGTACTTC. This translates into CASSLRRESQETQYF.

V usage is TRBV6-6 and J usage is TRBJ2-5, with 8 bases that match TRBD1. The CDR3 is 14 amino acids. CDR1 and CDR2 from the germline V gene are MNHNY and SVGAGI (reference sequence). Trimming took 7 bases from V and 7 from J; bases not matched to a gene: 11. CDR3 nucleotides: TGTGCCAGCACCCAGACAGGGGCTCCGGGGACCCAGTACTTC. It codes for CASTQTGAPGTQYF.

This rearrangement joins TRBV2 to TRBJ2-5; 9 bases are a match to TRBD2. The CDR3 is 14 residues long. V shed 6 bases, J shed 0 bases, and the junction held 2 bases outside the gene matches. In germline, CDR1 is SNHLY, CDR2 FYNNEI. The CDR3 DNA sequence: TGTGCCAGCAGGCGGGGGGGGTACCAAGAGACCCAGTACTTC. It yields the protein CASRRGGYQETQYF.

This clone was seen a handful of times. CDR3 region: CASSLDRGQSEQYF. CDR3 DNA sequence: TGTGCCAGCAGCCTCGACAGGGGGCAATCCGAGCAGTACTTC. The V and J genes are TRBV11-2 and TRBJ2-7; the match to TRBD1 covers 10 bases. There are 14 residues in the CDR3. V gave up 5 bases and J gave up 6 bases; unmatched junction bases: 7. Germline values: CDR1 SGHAT, CDR2 FQNNGV.

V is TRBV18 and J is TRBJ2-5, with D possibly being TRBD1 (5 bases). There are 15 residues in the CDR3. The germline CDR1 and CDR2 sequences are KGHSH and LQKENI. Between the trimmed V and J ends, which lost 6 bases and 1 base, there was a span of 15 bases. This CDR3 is CASSQEQGFQETQYF. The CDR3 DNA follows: TGTGCCAGCTCTCAAGAGCAGGGCTTCCAAGAGACCCAGTACTTC.

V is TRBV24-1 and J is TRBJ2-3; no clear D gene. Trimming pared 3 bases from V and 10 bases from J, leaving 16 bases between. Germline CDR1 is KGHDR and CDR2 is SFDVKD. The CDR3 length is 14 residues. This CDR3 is CATSDTFRLHPQYF. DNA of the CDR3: TGTGCCACCAGTGATACCTTCCGACTCCACCCGCAGTATTTT.

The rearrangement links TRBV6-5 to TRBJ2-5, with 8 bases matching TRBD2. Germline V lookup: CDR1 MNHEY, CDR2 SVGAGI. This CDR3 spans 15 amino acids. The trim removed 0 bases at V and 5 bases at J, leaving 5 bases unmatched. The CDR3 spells CASSYSVGGVETQYF. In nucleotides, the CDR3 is TGTGCCAGCAGTTACTCGGTCGGGGGGGTCGAGACCCAGTACTTC.

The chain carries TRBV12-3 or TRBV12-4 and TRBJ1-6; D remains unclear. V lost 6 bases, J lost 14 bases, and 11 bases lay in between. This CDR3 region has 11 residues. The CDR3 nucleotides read TGTGCCAGCAGCCCCGGGTCGGCCCTCCACTTT. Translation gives CASSPGSALHF.

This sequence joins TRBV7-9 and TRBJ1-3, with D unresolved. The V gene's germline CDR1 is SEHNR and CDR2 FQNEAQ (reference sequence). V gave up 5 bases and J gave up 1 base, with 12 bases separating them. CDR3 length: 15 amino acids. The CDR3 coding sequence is TGTGCCAGCAGCGCTGGCCCCGGGTCTGGAAACACCATATATTTT. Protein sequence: CASSAGPGSGNTIYF.

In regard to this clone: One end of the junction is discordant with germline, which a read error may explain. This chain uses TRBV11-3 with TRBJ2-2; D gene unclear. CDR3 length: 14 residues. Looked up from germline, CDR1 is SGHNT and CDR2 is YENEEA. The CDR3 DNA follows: TGTGCCAGCAGATTAGGGCAGAACACCGGGGAGCTGTTTTTT. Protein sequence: CASRLGQNTGELFF.

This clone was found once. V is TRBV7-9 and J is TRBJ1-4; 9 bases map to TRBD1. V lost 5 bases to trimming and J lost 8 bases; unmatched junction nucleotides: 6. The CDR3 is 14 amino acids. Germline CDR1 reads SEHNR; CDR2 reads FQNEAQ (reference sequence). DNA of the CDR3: TGTGCCAGCAGCCCACAGGGGGCGGGCGAAAAACTGTTTTTT. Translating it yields CASSPQGAGEKLFF.

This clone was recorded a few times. The CDR3 DNA follows: TGTGCCAGTAGTATAGGGCCCCAGGACAGGGCTCGTCCCTACGAGCAGTACTTC. It encodes CASSIGPQDRARPYEQYF. The chain is built from TRBV19 and TRBJ2-7; 8 nucleotides match TRBD1. Germline CDR1 and CDR2: LNHDA and SQIVND (reference sequence). Germline trimming cut 1 base from V and 2 bases from J; bases unmatched to any gene: 13. This CDR3 contains 18 residues.

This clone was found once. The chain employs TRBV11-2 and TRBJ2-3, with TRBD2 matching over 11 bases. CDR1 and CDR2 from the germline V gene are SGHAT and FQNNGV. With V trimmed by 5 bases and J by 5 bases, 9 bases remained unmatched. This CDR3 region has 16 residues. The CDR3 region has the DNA TGTGCCAGCAGCCAAAGACTAGCGGGGCGTGGAGATACGCAGTATTTT. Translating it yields CASSQRLAGRGDTQYF.

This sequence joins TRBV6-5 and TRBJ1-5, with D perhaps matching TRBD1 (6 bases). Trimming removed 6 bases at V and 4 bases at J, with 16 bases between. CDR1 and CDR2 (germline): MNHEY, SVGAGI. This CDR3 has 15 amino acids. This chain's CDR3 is CASSRGRTLNQPQHF. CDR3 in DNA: TGTGCCAGCAGCAGGGGACGGACTCTAAATCAGCCCCAGCATTTT.

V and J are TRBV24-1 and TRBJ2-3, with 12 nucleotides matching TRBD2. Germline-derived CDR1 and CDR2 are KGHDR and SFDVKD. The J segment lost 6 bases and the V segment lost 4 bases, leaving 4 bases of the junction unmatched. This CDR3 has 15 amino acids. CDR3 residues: CATSDPGTSGDTQYF. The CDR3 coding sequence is TGTGCCACCAGTGACCCCGGGACTAGCGGGGATACGCAGTATTTT.

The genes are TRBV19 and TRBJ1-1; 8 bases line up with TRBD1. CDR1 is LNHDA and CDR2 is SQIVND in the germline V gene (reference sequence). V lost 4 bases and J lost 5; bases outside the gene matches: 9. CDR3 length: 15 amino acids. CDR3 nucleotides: TGTGCCAGTAGTACCTCTCACAGGGGGAGTACTGAAGCTTTCTTT. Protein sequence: CASSTSHRGSTEAFF.

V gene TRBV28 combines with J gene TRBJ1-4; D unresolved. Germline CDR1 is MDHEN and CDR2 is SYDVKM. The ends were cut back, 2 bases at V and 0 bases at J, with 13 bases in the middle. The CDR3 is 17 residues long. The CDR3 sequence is CASSLVGLATTNEKLFF. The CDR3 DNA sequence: TGTGCCAGCAGTTTAGTCGGTCTTGCAACAACTAATGAAAAACTGTTTTTT.

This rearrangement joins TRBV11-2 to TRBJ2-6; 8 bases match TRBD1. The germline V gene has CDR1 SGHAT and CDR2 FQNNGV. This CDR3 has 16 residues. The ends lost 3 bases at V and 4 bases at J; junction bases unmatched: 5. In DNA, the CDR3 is TGTGCCAGCAGCTTCCGACAGGGGACCGGGGCCAACGTCCTGACTTTC. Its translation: CASSFRQGTGANVLTF.

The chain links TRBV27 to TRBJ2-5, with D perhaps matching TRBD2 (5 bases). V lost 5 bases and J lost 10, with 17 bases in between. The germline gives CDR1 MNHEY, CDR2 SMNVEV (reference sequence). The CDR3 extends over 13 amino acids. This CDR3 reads CASSPPRSADQYF. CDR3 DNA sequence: TGTGCCAGCAGTCCCCCCAGGTCAGCGGACCAGTACTTC.

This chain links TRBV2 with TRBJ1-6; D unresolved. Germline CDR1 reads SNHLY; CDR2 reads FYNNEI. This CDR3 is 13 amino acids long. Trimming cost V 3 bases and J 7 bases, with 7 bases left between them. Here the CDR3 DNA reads TGTGCCAGCAGTGACGAGGAAAATTCACCCCTCCACTTT. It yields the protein CASSDEENSPLHF. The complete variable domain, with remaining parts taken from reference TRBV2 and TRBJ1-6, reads EPEVTQTPSHQVTQMGQEVILRCVPISNHLYFYWYRQILGQKVEFLVSFYNNEISEKSEIFDDQFSVERPDGSNFTLKIRSTKLEDSAMYFCASSDEENSPLHFGNGTRLTVT.

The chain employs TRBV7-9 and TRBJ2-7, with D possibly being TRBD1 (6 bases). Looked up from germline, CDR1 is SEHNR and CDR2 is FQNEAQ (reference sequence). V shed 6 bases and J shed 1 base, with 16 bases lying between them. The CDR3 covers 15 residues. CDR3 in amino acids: CASSSTNRESYEQYF. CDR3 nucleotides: TGTGCCAGCAGTTCCACGAACAGGGAGTCCTACGAGCAGTACTTC.